Shown below are 28 T cell receptor beta chains from a single sample sequenced in a study of Ad26.COV2.S vaccination and SARS-CoV-2 variants. The treatment was: 19 received Ad26.COV2.S at low or high dose, single or two shots; about 5 received placebo; per-sample allocation not given. All samples were drawn on day 63, counting from the first vaccine or placebo injection. Profiling relied on immunoSEQ multiplex PCR, and the TCRdb table lists in-frame clones only, not all of them. The sample lists some 400,000 clones; approximately 91% were seen once. Sequences were derived from peripheral blood, sampled in a trial of Ad26.COV2.S vaccine versus placebo. The origin of the receptors is a person between 18 and 60 years old who received the Ad26.COV2.S COVID-19 vaccine or a placebo.

This rearrangement joins TRBV4-3 to TRBJ1-1; 8 bases align to TRBD1. Germline values: CDR1 LGHNA, CDR2 YSLEER. V lost 3 bases and J lost 1; bases outside the gene matches: 7. The CDR3 consists of 16 residues. CDR3 region: CASSHLTGASNTEAFF. DNA for the CDR3: TGCGCCAGCAGCCACCTGACAGGGGCGTCGAACACTGAAGCTTTCTTT.

V gene TRBV30 combines with J gene TRBJ2-7; TRBD1 matches 8 bases. J gave up 2 bases and V 1 base, and 1 base lay outside the gene matches. The CDR3 sequence is 13 residues long. Germline CDR1 GTSNPN, CDR2 SVGIG (reference sequence). CDR3 in DNA: TGTGCCTGGAGTGGACAGGGGACCTACGAGCAGTACTTC. This sequence encodes CAWSGQGTYEQYF.

This clone was seen only once. The chain is built from TRBV5-1 and TRBJ2-5; tentatively, D is TRBD1 (6 bases). The CDR3 length is 14 residues. The germline gives CDR1 SGHRS, CDR2 YFSETQ. The ends were cut back, 4 bases at V and 1 base at J, with 11 bases in the middle. CDR3 protein: CASSAGTLQETQYF. The CDR3 nucleotides are TGCGCCAGCAGCGCCGGGACACTCCAAGAGACCCAGTACTTC.

In its sample, this clone was seen a few times. The CDR3 loop reads CASTGAGNEQYF. In DNA form, the CDR3 reads TGTGCCAGCACAGGGGCAGGCAACGAGCAGTACTTC. The chain uses TRBV25-1 and TRBJ2-7; D perhaps matches TRBD1 (6 bases). There are 12 residues in the CDR3. Per germline, CDR1 MGHDK and CDR2 SYGVNS. The V end lost 7 bases, the J end lost 5 bases, and 12 bases lay between the germline ends.

The rearrangement joins TRBV7-3 to TRBJ1-6; D may be TRBD1 (5 bases). Germline V gives CDR1 SGHTA, CDR2 FQGTGA. This CDR3 has 14 amino acids. V shed 4 bases and J shed 7 bases, with 11 bases lying between them. CDR3 bases: TGTGCCAGCAGCTCGGGACTTCCAAATTCACCCCTCCACTTT. Protein: CASSSGLPNSPLHF.

The chain carries TRBV13 and TRBJ1-1; TRBD1 agrees at 8 bases. Trimming at V came to 1 base and at J to 3 bases, leaving 7 bases not matched to a gene. Germline CDR1 and CDR2: PRHDT and FYEKMQ (reference sequence). The CDR3 runs 16 residues. The CDR3, as DNA: TGTGCCAGCAGCTTAGCCATGACAGGGGTGTACACTGAAGCTTTCTTT. It specifies CASSLAMTGVYTEAFF.

In this sample, this clone turned up a few times. This could be a read error, since a much larger clone is one nucleotide away. The chain carries TRBV3-1 (or the pseudogene TRBV3-2) and TRBJ2-7; D gene unclear. This CDR3 has 11 amino acids. Trimming removed 2 bases at V and 3 bases at J, with 2 bases between. CDR1 is LGHDT, CDR2 YNNKEL, per germline (reference sequence). The CDR3 is CASSQNYEQYF. Here the CDR3 DNA reads TGTGCCAGCAGCCAAAACTACGAGCAGTACTTC.

The genes are TRBV3-1 (or the pseudogene TRBV3-2) and TRBJ2-2; no definite D call. Per germline, CDR1 LGHDT and CDR2 YNNKEL (reference sequence). V was shortened by 0 bases and J by 1 base, with 3 bases between the two germline ends. There are 14 residues in the CDR3. CDR3 protein: CASSQEGNTGELFF. The CDR3 bases are TGTGCCAGCAGCCAAGAGGGGAACACCGGGGAGCTGTTTTTT.

The chain couples TRBV7-9 to TRBJ2-1; possibly TRBD1 or TRBD2 for D (5 bases each). Germline loops: CDR1 SEHNR, CDR2 FQNEAQ (reference sequence). The length of the CDR3 is 13 residues. V gave up 4 bases and J gave up 5 bases, with 9 bases separating them. The CDR3 protein is CASSSGTHNEQFF. The CDR3 region has the DNA TGTGCCAGCAGCTCAGGGACCCACAATGAGCAGTTCTTC.

This clone was counted only a few times. The CDR3 DNA sequence: TGTGCCAGCAGCTCCATCCCGGATTTCTACGAGCAGTACTTC. This encodes CASSSIPDFYEQYF. J is TRBJ2-7 and V is TRBV6-6, with no clear D. V was clipped by 6 bases and J by 3 bases, with 15 bases between them. The germline CDR1 and CDR2 sequences are MNHNY and SVGAGI (reference sequence). This CDR3 is built from 14 residues.

This chain connects TRBV5-1 to TRBJ2-1; either TRBD1 or TRBD2 may fit D (5 bases each). This CDR3 is 17 amino acids long. V was trimmed by 2 bases and J by 12 bases, leaving 27 bases between them. CDR1 and CDR2 (germline): SGHRS, YFSETQ. CDR3 in amino acids: CASSFQWDPRADLGQFF. CDR3 coding DNA: TGCGCCAGCAGCTTCCAATGGGACCCTCGAGCGGATCTCGGGCAGTTCTTC.

The chain links TRBV12-3 or TRBV12-4 to TRBJ2-1; D call uncertain. V was trimmed by 3 bases and J by 8 bases, leaving 11 bases between them. The CDR3 runs 13 residues. The CDR3 DNA reads as TGTGCCAGCAGTTTGAGGATGTGGGATGAGCAGTTCTTC. Its translation: CASSLRMWDEQFF.

Of note for this clone: One end of the junction varies from germline; a read error may be responsible. V gene TRBV4-1 combines with J gene TRBJ2-1; D perhaps matches TRBD1 (7 bases). The CDR3 is made up of 15 amino acids. CDR1 and CDR2 (germline): MGHRA, YSYEKL. This CDR3 is CASSQAGGRLNEQFF. In DNA form, the CDR3 reads TGCGCCAGCAGTCAAGCAGGGGGGAGGCTAAATGAGCAGTTCTTC.

The chain is built from TRBV5-8 and TRBJ2-2; tentatively, D is TRBD2 (5 bases). The V gene lost 5 bases and the J gene lost 5 bases, with 22 bases spanning the gap. The CDR3 covers 17 residues. The germline V gene encodes CDR1 SGHTS and CDR2 YDEGEE. The chain's CDR3 is CASSRGFGHRGTGELFF. CDR3 DNA sequence: TGTGCCAGCAGTCGCGGATTCGGGCATCGGGGAACCGGGGAGCTGTTTTTT.

The V and J genes are TRBV4-1 and TRBJ2-1; 11 positions agree with TRBD1. The CDR3 covers 16 residues. Trimming removed 1 base from V and 3 bases from J; junction bases left unmatched: 2. Germline lookup yields CDR1 MGHRA and CDR2 YSYEKL. The CDR3 sequence is CASSQVGTGGYNEQFF. CDR3 bases: TGCGCCAGCAGCCAAGTGGGGACAGGGGGCTACAATGAGCAGTTCTTC.

This clone appeared once. V is TRBV4-2 and J is TRBJ1-4; D perhaps matches TRBD1 (5 bases). The CDR3 has 14 amino acids. V lost 1 base and J lost 8, with 11 bases in between. Germline loops: CDR1 LGHNA, CDR2 YNFKEQ. The CDR3 coding sequence is TGTGCCAGCAGCCAAGCGAGGGGCCCGGAAAAACTGTTTTTT. It encodes CASSQARGPEKLFF.

The J gene is TRBJ2-1, the V gene TRBV6-1; D may be TRBD2 (5 bases). Trimming stripped 1 base from V and 12 bases from J, with 13 bases between. The CDR3 totals 13 residues. In germline, CDR1 is MNHNS, CDR2 SASEGT. CDR3 loop: CASSEGNSGRQFF. DNA of the CDR3: TGTGCCAGCAGTGAAGGAAACAGCGGAAGGCAGTTCTTC.

The V call is TRBV5-6, the J call TRBJ1-1; 8 bases map to TRBD1. Germline loops: CDR1 SGHDT, CDR2 YYEEEE. The CDR3 consists of 15 residues. Trimming took 4 bases from V and 5 from J; bases not matched to a gene: 10. The CDR3: CASSPSTGAGTEAFF. CDR3 DNA sequence: TGTGCCAGCAGCCCGTCGACAGGGGCAGGGACTGAAGCTTTCTTT.

This clone was observed once. The rearrangement links TRBV7-8 to TRBJ2-7; 9 nucleotides agree with TRBD2. The germline V gene encodes CDR1 SGHVS and CDR2 FQNEAQ. The V and J ends lost 5 bases and 3 bases, in that order; junction bases with no gene match: 14. The CDR3 contains 17 residues. The CDR3 spells CASSPLMVAGAVYEQYF. As DNA, the CDR3 is TGTGCCAGCAGCCCCCTCATGGTAGCGGGAGCCGTCTACGAGCAGTACTTC.

The rearrangement uses TRBV7-2 and TRBJ1-1, with D unclear. The ends were cut back, 5 bases at V and 0 bases at J, with 13 bases in the middle. CDR1 is SGHTA and CDR2 is FQGNSA in the germline V gene. This CDR3 contains 15 residues. CDR3 coding DNA: TGTGCCAGCAGCCTAGGGCTTACAGTGAACACTGAAGCTTTCTTT. This encodes CASSLGLTVNTEAFF.

The chain recombines TRBV27 with TRBJ1-2; tentatively, D is TRBD1 (6 bases). Between the trimmed V and J ends, which lost 2 bases and 5 bases, there was a span of 9 bases. The CDR3 length is 13 residues. Germline assignment: CDR1 MNHEY and CDR2 SMNVEV (reference sequence). CDR3 in amino acids: CASSLVGGYGYTF. The DNA for the CDR3 is TGTGCCAGCAGTTTAGTAGGGGGATATGGCTACACCTTC.

This chain connects TRBV6-5 to TRBJ2-7; D unclear. Trimming shortened V by 8 bases and J by 0 bases, and 8 bases separated the two germline ends. The germline V gene has CDR1 MNHEY and CDR2 SVGAGI. The CDR3 is made up of 12 amino acids. In DNA form, the CDR3 reads TGTGCCAGCTTAGACAACTCCTACGAGCAGTACTTC. Translating it yields CASLDNSYEQYF.

This clone was seen only once. The gene calls are TRBV5-1 and TRBJ2-1; D unclear. The CDR3 has 12 amino acids. V was pared by 0 bases and J by 12 bases, with 10 bases between. Germline V gives CDR1 SGHRS, CDR2 YFSETQ. For the CDR3, the DNA is TGCGCCAGCAGCTTGGGGGCCGTGGGGCAGTTCTTC. Translating gives CASSLGAVGQFF.

V and J are TRBV29-1 and TRBJ2-5; TRBD1 agrees at 10 bases. Germline V CDR1 and CDR2: SQVTM, ANQGSEA. This CDR3 contains 15 residues. Germline trimming cut 6 bases from V and 9 bases from J; bases unmatched to any gene: 16. The CDR3 sequence is CSVRIGTGESEAQYF. The CDR3 region has the DNA TGCAGCGTAAGAATCGGGACAGGGGAGTCGGAGGCCCAGTACTTC.

This chain links TRBV6-4 with TRBJ2-2; 11 nucleotides line up with TRBD1. Losses at the gene ends were 6 bases for V and 6 bases for J; bases not matched to a gene: 3. The CDR3 covers 14 residues. The germline gives CDR1 MRHNA, CDR2 SNTAGT. CDR3 in DNA: TGTGCCAGCAGCGGGACAGGGGGTTCCGGGGAGCTGTTTTTT. The encoded protein is CASSGTGGSGELFF.

This clone was found a few times. This CDR3 is also generated by other DNA sequences in the sample. The chain couples TRBV9 to TRBJ2-7; perhaps TRBD1 as D (7 bases). The V gene lost 0 bases and the J gene lost 2 bases, with 9 bases spanning the gap. Germline CDR1 and CDR2: SGDLS and YYNGEE. This CDR3 region has 14 residues. The CDR3 spells CASSVAGGTYEQYF. As DNA, the CDR3 is TGTGCCAGCAGCGTAGCAGGGGGGACCTACGAGCAGTACTTC. The whole variable domain, filled in from reference TRBV9 and TRBJ2-7, reads DSGVTQTPKHLITATGQRVTLRCSPRSGDLSVYWYQQSLDQGLQFLIQYYNGEERAKGNILERFSAQQFPDLHSELNLSSLELGDSALYFCASSVAGGTYEQYFGPGTRLTVT.

This clone appeared once. This chain joins TRBV28 and TRBJ1-4, with 9 bases matching TRBD1. The CDR3 is 15 residues long. Losses at the gene ends were 4 bases for V and 4 bases for J; bases not matched to a gene: 4. Germline V gene data show CDR1 as MDHEN and CDR2 as SYDVKM. CDR3 nucleotide sequence: TGTGCCAGCAGTTCCCCGGGACAGGGTAATGAAAAACTGTTTTTT. It codes for CASSSPGQGNEKLFF. Full variable domain (missing parts from reference TRBV28 and TRBJ1-4): DVKVTQSSRYLVKRTGEKVFLECVQDMDHENMFWYRQDPGLGLRLIYFSYDVKMKEKGDIPEGYSVSREKKERFSLILESASTNQTSMYLCASSSPGQGNEKLFFGSGTQLSVL.

The V call is TRBV11-3, the J call TRBJ2-7; TRBD2 agrees at 9 bases. Per germline, CDR1 SGHNT and CDR2 YENEEA. The CDR3 runs 13 residues. Germline trimming cut 6 bases from V and 6 bases from J; bases unmatched to any gene: 6. The CDR3 region has the DNA TGTGCCAGCAGGGGGTTTAGCGGGAGCGAGCAGTACTTC. Residues: CASRGFSGSEQYF.